This is a list of T cell receptor beta chains from one sample in a study of post-analysis software for immune sequencing data. TCRdb re-derived calls from the PCR reads in MiXCR, one entry per CDR3 protein. The sample holds around 400,000 distinct CDR3 sequences, approximately 38% seen once. Sequencing used blood. Receptors originate from a girl under 18 with multiple sclerosis. The CDR3 runs from the conserved cysteine through the conserved F or W. A D gene is named only where the DNA matches it firmly. Clone size is not always given. Where it is, it says once, few, many or a class for expanded clones.

cdr3_aa cdr3_nt j_call v_call clone_size d_call
CVSSLWVGETQYF TGTGTTAGCAGCTTATGGGTGGGTGAGACCCAGTACTTC TRBJ2-5 TRBV7-7 few -
CATQEGTDTQYF TGTGCCACCCAGGAGGGAACAGATACGCAGTATTTT TRBJ2-3 TRBV7-9 many -
CSARPYEKLFF TGCAGTGCTAGACCGTATGAAAAACTGTTTTTT TRBJ1-4 TRBV20-1 - -
CASSLYRGDTGELFF TGTGCCAGCAGTTTATACAGGGGGGACACCGGGGAGCTGTTTTTT TRBJ2-2 TRBV27 - TRBD1
CASSPRMSTDTEYF TGTGCCAGCAGTCCCCGGATGAGCACAGATACGGAGTATTTT TRBJ2-3 TRBV12-3/TRBV12-4 - -
CASSLSTGVEKRFF TGCGCCAGCAGCTTATCGACAGGGGTTGAAAAACGGTTTTTT TRBJ1-4 TRBV5-1 - TRBD1
CASSQGWNSGGTYNEQFF TGCGCCAGCAGCCAAGGTTGGAATAGCGGGGGAACTTACAATGAGCAGTTCTTC TRBJ2-1 TRBV4-3 - TRBD2
CASSRQSATNEKLFF TGTGCCAGCAGCCGACAGTCAGCAACTAATGAAAAACTGTTTTTT TRBJ1-4 TRBV2 few -
CSVGAGQKNYGYTF TGCAGCGTTGGGGCGGGACAGAAAAACTATGGCTACACCTTC TRBJ1-2 TRBV29-1 - TRBD1
CASSIRGVETQYF TGTGCCAGCTCAATCCGGGGGGTTGAGACCCAGTACTTC TRBJ2-5 TRBV18 - TRBD2
CASSPGSRGRNEQFF TGTGCCAGCAGTCCCGGGAGTAGGGGGCGGAATGAGCAGTTCTTC TRBJ2-1 TRBV6-5 - -
CASSPGGRPSSYEQYF TGTGCCAGCAGCCCGGGAGGACGGCCTAGCTCCTACGAGCAGTACTTC TRBJ2-7 TRBV9 few TRBD2
CASSPSGRINTDTQYF TGTGCCAGCAGCCCGTCCGGAAGGATAAACACAGATACGCAGTATTTT TRBJ2-3 TRBV13 - -
CASSFPWGGSRDTQYF TGTGCCAGCAGCTTCCCCTGGGGGGGGTCACGAGATACGCAGTATTTT TRBJ2-3 TRBV7-6 - TRBD2
CASSNSGTDTQYF TGTGCCAGCAGTAACAGTGGCACAGATACGCAGTATTTT TRBJ2-3 TRBV6-5 few -
CASGRYGVSVDNEQFF TGCGCCAGCGGCCGGTACGGGGTAAGCGTAGACAATGAGCAGTTCTTC TRBJ2-1 TRBV5-1 - -
CASSPVGGYNEQFF TGCGCCAGCAGCCCCGTGGGGGGTTACAATGAGCAGTTCTTC TRBJ2-1 TRBV5-1 many -
CASSPQQAETQYF TGTGCCAGCTCACCTCAGCAGGCAGAGACCCAGTACTTC TRBJ2-5 TRBV18 few -
CSARGLTGYNEQFF TGCAGTGCTAGAGGGCTTACTGGATACAATGAGCAGTTCTTC TRBJ2-1 TRBV20-1 - -
CASSLGSWERAFF TGTGCCAGCAGCTTAGGCTCCTGGGAAAGGGCTTTCTTT TRBJ1-1 TRBV7-9 few -
CASTPDRPYTF TGTGCCAGCACTCCCGACAGACCTTACACCTTC TRBJ1-2 TRBV2 few -
CSTSEAGGSYNEQFF TGCAGTACTAGTGAAGCGGGGGGGTCCTACAATGAGCAGTTCTTC TRBJ2-1 TRBV20-1 - TRBD2
CATSSGQGGREQFF TGTGCCACCAGTTCTGGGCAGGGGGGACGAGAGCAGTTCTTC TRBJ2-1 TRBV24-1 few -
CASSSTSTRTDTQYF TGTGCCAGCAGTTCAACTTCAACCCGCACAGATACGCAGTATTTT TRBJ2-3 TRBV12-3/TRBV12-4 - -
CAISEVDGNTEAFF TGTGCCATCAGTGAGGTCGACGGGAACACTGAAGCTTTCTTT TRBJ1-1 TRBV10-3 few -
CASRTGWQETQYF TGTGCCAGCAGGACAGGGTGGCAAGAGACCCAGTACTTC TRBJ2-5 TRBV6-1 many TRBD1
CASSLGGPSVNEQFF TGTGCCAGCAGCTTGGGGGGGCCCAGCGTGAATGAGCAGTTCTTC TRBJ2-1 TRBV5-5 few -
CASSLGPGLNQPQHF TGTGCCAGCAGCTTAGGTCCGGGTCTGAATCAGCCCCAGCATTTT TRBJ1-5 TRBV11-2 - -
CSVDGLAESTDTQYF TGCAGCGTTGACGGGCTAGCGGAGAGCACAGATACGCAGTATTTT TRBJ2-3 TRBV29-1 - TRBD2
CATYGQTSYGYTF TGTGCCACATATGGACAGACCTCATATGGCTACACCTTC TRBJ1-2 TRBV6-2/TRBV6-3 - -
CASRSGGSTDTQYF TGTGCCAGCAGGAGCGGGGGCAGCACAGATACGCAGTATTTT TRBJ2-3 TRBV12-3/TRBV12-4 few TRBD2
CSGYGDIGYNEQFF TGCAGCGGGTACGGGGACATCGGCTACAATGAGCAGTTCTTC TRBJ2-1 TRBV29-1 - -
CASSQRGEETQYF TGTGCCAGCAGCCAACGGGGGGAAGAGACCCAGTACTTC TRBJ2-5 TRBV3-1 once TRBD2
CSARREAGSSYEQYF TGCAGTGCTAGAAGGGAAGCAGGAAGCTCCTACGAGCAGTACTTC TRBJ2-7 TRBV20-1 few -
CASSLGLGGNEKLFF TGTGCCAGCAGTTTGGGGTTGGGGGGTAATGAAAAACTGTTTTTT TRBJ1-4 TRBV12-3/TRBV12-4 few -
CASSERGSEKLFF TGTGCCAGCAGTGAACGGGGATCAGAAAAACTGTTTTTT TRBJ1-4 TRBV25-1 - -
CASSLVASGGIEQYF TGTGCCAGCAGCTTAGTGGCTAGCGGGGGGATCGAGCAGTACTTC TRBJ2-7 TRBV13 few TRBD2
CSASIWDRGYEQYF TGCAGTGCTAGTATTTGGGACAGGGGCTACGAGCAGTACTTC TRBJ2-7 TRBV20-1 - TRBD1
CAWDNPASYGYTF TGTGCCTGGGACAACCCCGCGTCCTATGGCTACACCTTC TRBJ1-2 TRBV30 few -
CASSPTMGVSSGANVLTF TGTGCCAGCAGTCCCACTATGGGGGTTAGCTCTGGGGCCAACGTCCTGACTTTC TRBJ2-6 TRBV6-1 - -
CASSLDRGLTGELFF TGTGCCAGCAGTTTAGATAGGGGGCTCACCGGGGAGCTGTTTTTT TRBJ2-2 TRBV12-3/TRBV12-4 few TRBD1
CASSSTGQGNSPLHF TGTGCCAGCAGCTCCACGGGTCAGGGTAATTCACCCCTCCACTTT TRBJ1-6 TRBV7-9 few -
CASSQDHSSYEQYF TGTGCCAGCAGCCAAGATCACAGCTCCTACGAGCAGTACTTC TRBJ2-7 TRBV3-1 few -
CASSWRISDEKLFF TGTGCCAGTAGTTGGCGAATATCAGATGAAAAACTGTTTTTT TRBJ1-4 TRBV19 - -
CATSSVRIDAGGPDTQYF TGTGCCACCAGCAGTGTTAGGATAGATGCAGGGGGCCCAGATACGCAGTATTTT TRBJ2-3 TRBV15 few TRBD1
CASSLGQGSHNEQFF TGCGCCAGCAGCTTGGGGCAGGGTAGCCACAATGAGCAGTTCTTC TRBJ2-1 TRBV5-1 - -
CSAGDRVVNQPQHF TGCAGTGCTGGGGACAGGGTAGTGAATCAGCCCCAGCATTTT TRBJ1-5 TRBV20-1 few TRBD1
CSAEWGGNYGYTF TGCAGTGCGGAGTGGGGGGGCAACTATGGCTACACCTTC TRBJ1-2 TRBV20-1 - -
CASSFLGSGTDTQYF TGTGCCAGCAGTTTTCTGGGGTCTGGCACAGATACGCAGTATTTT TRBJ2-3 TRBV28 - -
CASSQLGDRRNEQFF TGCGCCAGCAGCCAACTAGGAGACAGGAGAAATGAGCAGTTCTTC TRBJ2-1 TRBV4-1 few -
CSALSLNEQFF TGCAGTGCGCTCAGTCTGAATGAGCAGTTCTTC TRBJ2-1 TRBV20-1 few -
CASSQVGPSEQYF TGTGCCAGCAGCCAAGTAGGGCCCTCCGAGCAGTACTTC TRBJ2-7 TRBV3-1 few -
CAGPLFWTANPTDTQYF TGTGCCGGGCCTTTATTCTGGACAGCGAATCCCACAGATACGCAGTATTTT TRBJ2-3 TRBV14 - -
CASSLQGLAMMNEQFF TGTGCCAGCAGCCTCCAAGGACTAGCGATGATGAATGAGCAGTTCTTC TRBJ2-1 TRBV21-1 - -
CASSQRGAVMNEQFF TGCGCCAGCAGCCAGCGGGGGGCCGTTATGAATGAGCAGTTCTTC TRBJ2-1 TRBV4-1 many TRBD2
CSARTGYGEVEQFF TGCAGTGCCAGGACGGGCTACGGGGAGGTTGAGCAGTTCTTC TRBJ2-1 TRBV20-1 - -
CASSVEGTANEKLFF TGTGCCAGCAGCGTAGAAGGTACAGCGAATGAAAAACTGTTTTTT TRBJ1-4 TRBV9 - -